The 8 T cell receptor beta chains below all came from one sample that was sequenced in a study of T cell repertoires in cytomegalovirus infection. One entry per CDR3 protein results from TCRdb running MiXCR on the reads. This table holds approximately 500,000 distinct CDR3 sequences, 15% to 20% found once. Sequencing used CD8+ T cells from PBMCs. These receptors came from a human donor in good health (CMV status not recorded). Some clones in this sample may be carry-over from other donors' samples.

This clonotype was counted only a few times. The chain carries TRBV4-2 and TRBJ2-3, with D perhaps matching TRBD2 (5 bases). V was trimmed by 2 bases and J by 2 bases, leaving 8 bases between them. The germline V gene encodes CDR1 LGHNA and CDR2 YNFKEQ. The CDR3 is 14 residues long. The CDR3 sequence is CASSQPADTDTQYF. The CDR3 bases are TGTGCCAGCAGCCAACCAGCGGACACAGATACGCAGTATTTT.

This clonotype was counted only a few times. This chain uses TRBV5-1 with TRBJ1-5; D gene ambiguous. V was trimmed by 1 base and J by 3 bases, leaving 11 bases between them. The CDR3 sequence is 15 residues long. CDR1 is SGHRS and CDR2 is YFSETQ in the germline V gene. The CDR3 region is CASSLRGSINQPQHF. CDR3 DNA sequence: TGCGCCAGCAGCTTGCGAGGGTCAATCAATCAGCCCCAGCATTTT. Full variable domain (missing parts from reference TRBV5-1 and TRBJ1-5): KAGVTQTPRYLIKTRGQQVTLSCSPISGHRSVSWYQQTPGQGLQFLFEYFSETQRNKGNFPGRFSGRQFSNSRSEMNVSTLELGDSALYLCASSLRGSINQPQHFGDGTRLSIL.

CDR3 amino acids: CATSTSGQGNYGYTF. Here the CDR3 DNA reads TGTGCCACCAGCACCTCGGGACAGGGGAACTATGGCTACACCTTC. This chain joins TRBV15 and TRBJ1-2; 10 nucleotides agree with TRBD1. This CDR3 has 15 residues. Germline loops: CDR1 LNHNV, CDR2 YYDKDF (reference sequence). The V and J ends lost 4 bases and 2 bases, in that order; junction bases with no gene match: 4.

The rearrangement joins TRBV5-5 to TRBJ2-1, with a weak D call TRBD2 (6 bases). This CDR3 has 16 amino acids. The germline V and J ends were trimmed by 4 bases and 6 bases, with 20 bases remaining between them. Germline CDR1 reads SGHKS; CDR2 reads YYEKEE (reference sequence). CDR3 DNA: TGTGCCAGCAGCCCGGGGATCGGGGGAATAGGCAATGAGCAGTTCTTC. This encodes CASSPGIGGIGNEQFF.

This clonotype was counted many times. The rearrangement uses TRBV6-5 and TRBJ2-3, with D unclear. Germline V gene sequence: CDR1 MNHEY, CDR2 SVGAGI. The V and J ends lost 3 bases and 2 bases respectively, with 12 bases between them. The CDR3 runs 15 residues. The CDR3 region is CASSYSRLNTDTQYF. The CDR3 DNA is TGTGCCAGCAGTTATTCGAGACTCAACACAGATACGCAGTATTTT.

Regarding this clonotype: The junction departs from the called germline gene at one end, perhaps through a read error. The CDR3 spells CSVDSLAGDNVLTF. The CDR3 DNA follows: TGCAGTGTGGACTCCTTAGCTGGGGACAACGTCCTGACTTTC. The chain recombines TRBV20-1 with TRBJ2-6; D possibly corresponds to TRBD2 (5 bases). Germline V gene sequence: CDR1 DFQATT, CDR2 SNEGSKA (reference sequence). The CDR3 has 14 residues.

There are a few counts of this clonotype. The V gene is TRBV2, the J gene TRBJ1-2; a possible D gene is TRBD1 (5 bases). The CDR3 runs 13 residues. CDR1 is SNHLY, CDR2 FYNNEI, per germline. Trimming left V 0 bases short and J 4 bases short, with 6 bases between. CDR3 protein: CASSEATVYGYTF. The CDR3 DNA follows: TGTGCCAGCAGTGAAGCGACAGTCTATGGCTACACCTTC.

This clonotype was seen many times. The chain uses TRBV7-9 and TRBJ1-5, with D perhaps TRBD1 (5 bases). Trimming cost V 0 bases and J 0 bases, with 9 bases left between them. The CDR3 length is 16 residues. Germline V gives CDR1 SEHNR, CDR2 FQNEAQ (reference sequence). For the CDR3, the DNA is TGTGCCAGCAGCTTAGCGGGGCAGGCTAGCAATCAGCCCCAGCATTTT. This sequence encodes CASSLAGQASNQPQHF. Complete variable domain (other parts from reference TRBV7-9 and TRBJ1-5): DTGVSQNPRHKITKRGQNVTFRCDPISEHNRLYWYRQTLGQGPEFLTYFQNEAQLEKSRLLSDRFSAERPKGSFSTLEIQRTEQGDSAMYLCASSLAGQASNQPQHFGDGTRLSIL.